A single sample gave rise to the 14 T cell receptor beta chains below, sequenced in a study of identical twins. TCRdb re-called the 5' RACE reads with MiXCR, one entry per CDR3 protein. The profile shows a few hundred thousand distinct CDR3 sequences, nearly 15% of them singletons. Separately, the same data were catalogued under a study of yellow fever vaccine responses in identical twins.

The sequencing input was CD4+ T cells sorted from blood. These receptors originate from a woman younger than 35 in good health.

The chain uses TRBV6-1 and TRBJ1-6; D perhaps matches TRBD1 (6 bases). Trimming cost V 4 bases and J 3 bases, with 10 bases left between them. There are 15 residues in the CDR3. Germline CDR1 is MNHNS and CDR2 is SASEGT. The CDR3 bases are TGTGCCAGCAGTGGACAGGACGGCTATAATTCACCCCTCCACTTT. Its translation is CASSGQDGYNSPLHF.

This sequence joins TRBV7-6 and TRBJ2-1; 9 nucleotides match TRBD2. The CDR3 is 14 residues long. With V trimmed by 8 bases and J by 8 bases, 10 bases remained unmatched. Per the germline V gene, CDR1 is SGHVS and CDR2 is FNYEAQ. The CDR3 loop is CASRFSSGSYEQFF. The DNA of the CDR3 is TGTGCCAGCCGGTTTAGTAGCGGGAGCTATGAGCAGTTCTTC.

This clonotype was seen only a few times. The chain combines TRBV20-1 with TRBJ2-1; 10 bases match TRBD2. Per germline, CDR1 DFQATT and CDR2 SNEGSKA (reference sequence). The ends lost 5 bases at V and 0 bases at J; junction bases unmatched: 7. CDR3 length: 16 residues. DNA for the CDR3: TGCAGTGCTGCCTCTAGCGGGAGCACCTCCTACAATGAGCAGTTCTTC. This sequence encodes CSAASSGSTSYNEQFF.

The chain links TRBV29-1 to TRBJ2-2; D is unresolved. The CDR3 contains 15 residues. Trimming took 0 bases from V and 7 from J, leaving 15 bases between them. The germline V gene has CDR1 SQVTM and CDR2 ANQGSEA. CDR3 protein: CSVEDRLTWGGELFF. The CDR3 coding sequence is TGCAGCGTTGAAGATCGGTTGACCTGGGGCGGGGAGCTGTTTTTT.

This clonotype has a handful of counts. The chain carries TRBV10-3 and TRBJ2-3; D is perhaps TRBD1 (5 bases). This CDR3 comprises 16 residues. Trimming took 4 bases from V and 4 from J, leaving 18 bases between them. Germline CDR1 ENHRY, CDR2 SYGVKD. The DNA of the CDR3 is TGTGCCATCAGTGTGCAGGGCCCCCCTGCCTCAGATACGCAGTATTTT. The encoded protein is CAISVQGPPASDTQYF.

V and J are TRBV20-1 and TRBJ2-7; D could derive from TRBD1 or TRBD2 (5 bases each). The CDR3 is 16 amino acids. The germline CDR1 and CDR2 sequences are DFQATT and SNEGSKA (reference sequence). In DNA, the CDR3 is TGCTGTGCTAGGACCCCCCCGGGACGCAGTTCCTACGAGCAGTACGTC. Translated, it gives CCARTPPGRSSYEQYV.

The chain links TRBV20-1 to TRBJ1-1; the D gene is possibly TRBD1 (5 bases). Germline values: CDR1 DFQATT, CDR2 SNEGSKA (reference sequence). This CDR3 contains 15 residues. Trimming removed 0 bases at V and 6 bases at J, with 17 bases between. The CDR3 DNA follows: TGCAGTGCTAGAGATCGAGTATCAGGGAGGTCTGAAGCTTTCTTT. It yields the protein CSARDRVSGRSEAFF.

This clonotype showed up just a few times. The chain combines TRBV7-8 with TRBJ1-5, with no clear D. The V gene lost 1 base and the J gene lost 3 bases, with 7 bases spanning the gap. The CDR3 covers 14 residues. CDR1 and CDR2 from the germline V gene are SGHVS and FQNEAQ. The CDR3 sequence: CASSLVGYNQPQHF. The CDR3 DNA reads as TGTGCCAGCAGCTTAGTCGGATACAATCAGCCCCAGCATTTT.

This clonotype was counted a few times. This sequence joins TRBV4-1 and TRBJ2-7, with 8 bases fitting TRBD2. The CDR3 totals 17 residues. V was pared by 3 bases and J by 2 bases, with 12 bases of the junction left unmatched. Germline assignment: CDR1 MGHRA and CDR2 YSYEKL. DNA for the CDR3: TGCGCCAGCAGCCACTTCACCGGGACTAGGGGCACCTACGAGCAGTACTTC. It yields the protein CASSHFTGTRGTYEQYF.

As to this clonotype: Mismatch with germline at one junction end may stem from a read error. The CDR3 DNA sequence: TGTGCCAGCAGCTTAGAAGGCGGACTAGCGGGGAGGAATGAGCAGTTCTTC. This encodes CASSLEGGLAGRNEQFF. The rearrangement uses TRBV12-3 or TRBV12-4 and TRBJ2-1; 12 positions agree with TRBD2. The CDR3 covers 17 residues.

The chain couples TRBV5-1 to TRBJ2-1; 9 bases fit TRBD2. Germline CDR1 reads SGHRS; CDR2 reads YFSETQ. Trimming removed 5 bases from V and 5 bases from J; junction bases left unmatched: 17. This CDR3 contains 18 residues. In DNA, the CDR3 is TGCGCCAGCAGGCAGGGGACTGGACTAGCGACTTTTGACAATGAGCAGTTCTTC. This sequence encodes CASRQGTGLATFDNEQFF.

This clonotype appeared a single time. The chain uses TRBV9 and TRBJ2-2, with 7 bases aligning to TRBD1. There are 14 residues in the CDR3. Germline CDR1 SGDLS, CDR2 YYNGEE. Losses at the gene ends were 5 bases for V and 4 bases for J; bases not matched to a gene: 5. In nucleotides, the CDR3 is TGTGCCAGCAGTACAGGGGACACCACCGGGGAGCTGTTTTTT. Its translation is CASSTGDTTGELFF.

V usage is TRBV24-1 and J usage is TRBJ2-1; possibly TRBD2 for D (5 bases). V lost 2 bases and J lost 3, with 16 bases in between. The CDR3 consists of 17 residues. Germline V gives CDR1 KGHDR, CDR2 SFDVKD. The CDR3 here is CATSDSLRAGLYNEQFF. CDR3 nucleotide sequence: TGTGCCACCAGTGATTCACTAAGGGCGGGCCTCTACAATGAGCAGTTCTTC.

This clonotype was seen only a few times. The rearrangement links TRBV11-2 to TRBJ2-7, with TRBD2 as a possible D gene (6 bases). In germline, CDR1 is SGHAT, CDR2 FQNNGV. Trimming left V 5 bases short and J 6 bases short, with 14 bases between. The CDR3 has 13 residues. DNA of the CDR3: TGTGCCAGCAGCCCCCGACTAGATGGCGAGCAGTACTTC. Amino acid sequence: CASSPRLDGEQYF.